This T cell receptor beta chain is from a study of CD8 T cells in ankylosing spondylitis. Regarding the study as a whole: Previous work reported some of these motif variants in the synovial fluid and blood of reactive arthritis. What seemed typical of ankylosing spondylitis blood was a TCR beta motif built from several highly homologous variants. It was reported that disease-linked clones were significantly enriched in matched ankylosing spondylitis synovial fluid.

By quantitative 5'-RACE with molecular barcodes, the TCR beta libraries were made. MiXCR, run by TCRdb on the 5' RACE reads, gives a single entry per CDR3 protein. The sample lists roughly 230,000 distinct CDR3 sequences, over 9.5% occurring once. The V gene end was trimmed by 5 bases and the J gene end by 4 bases; junction bases not matched to a gene: 8. CDR1 is SGHRS, CDR2 YFSETQ, per germline. The CDR3 spans 15 residues. This clonotype was seen many times. Its antigen is not identified. The chain links TRBV5-1 to TRBJ1-3; 8 bases agree with TRBD1. The sequence came from a male donor with ankylosing spondylitis or in good health (not recorded which). Sequencing was performed on blood, either unsorted or a sorted T cell fraction (not recorded which). The CDR3 DNA reads as TGCGCCAGCAGACCGGACAGGGCGTCGGGAAACACCATATATTTT. Residues: CASRPDRASGNTIYF.